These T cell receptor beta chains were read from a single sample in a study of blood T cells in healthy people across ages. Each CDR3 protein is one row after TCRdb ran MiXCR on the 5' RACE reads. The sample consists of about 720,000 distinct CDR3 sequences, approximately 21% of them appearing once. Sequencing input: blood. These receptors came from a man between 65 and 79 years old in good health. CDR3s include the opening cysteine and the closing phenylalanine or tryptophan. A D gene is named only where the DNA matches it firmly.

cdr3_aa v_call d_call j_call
CASSLAGEVNEQFF TRBV5-1 . TRBJ2-1
CASSFGGTLRTDTQYF TRBV7-9 . TRBJ2-3
CASSRLTTDTQYF TRBV3-1 . TRBJ2-3
CASSQETRGALAFTDTQYF TRBV3-1 . TRBJ2-3
CSDYRDRGRGAKNIQYF TRBV29-1 TRBD1 TRBJ2-4
CASSLKPGSYGYTF TRBV5-6 . TRBJ1-2
CSVEVIYGYTF TRBV29-1 . TRBJ1-2
CASSLDPGSGNNEQFF TRBV5-1 . TRBJ2-1
CASSDTSDFEQFF TRBV10-2 . TRBJ2-1
CASSLTKRSDSYNEQFF TRBV11-1 . TRBJ2-1
CATTGLAPSYEQYF TRBV28 TRBD2 TRBJ2-7
CASSLYQDPPSPLHF TRBV28 . TRBJ1-6
CAIGGDRTDTQYF TRBV10-3 TRBD2 TRBJ2-3
CASSFTGKGAQETQYF TRBV7-8 . TRBJ2-5
CASKHRQGTNYGYTF TRBV6-5 TRBD1 TRBJ1-2
CASSIVGGNNEQFF TRBV19 . TRBJ2-1
CASSPLGRINTQYF TRBV6-2/TRBV6-3 TRBD2 TRBJ2-3
CAWSAATSSGTDTQYF TRBV30 TRBD2 TRBJ2-3
CASDSGLSHSREQFF TRBV5-1 TRBD2 TRBJ2-1
CASGGRMNEQFF TRBV6-2/TRBV6-3 . TRBJ2-1
CASSTGRTPIQETQYF TRBV5-1 . TRBJ2-5
CSAEQRSSYNEQFF TRBV20-1 . TRBJ2-1
CASSYYGGSYNEQFF TRBV6-6 . TRBJ2-1
CAGGLSGTYNEQFF TRBV28 TRBD2 TRBJ2-1
CASSQVGSGGADEQFF TRBV3-1 TRBD2 TRBJ2-1
CASSQTGQFQPQHF TRBV11-2 . TRBJ1-5